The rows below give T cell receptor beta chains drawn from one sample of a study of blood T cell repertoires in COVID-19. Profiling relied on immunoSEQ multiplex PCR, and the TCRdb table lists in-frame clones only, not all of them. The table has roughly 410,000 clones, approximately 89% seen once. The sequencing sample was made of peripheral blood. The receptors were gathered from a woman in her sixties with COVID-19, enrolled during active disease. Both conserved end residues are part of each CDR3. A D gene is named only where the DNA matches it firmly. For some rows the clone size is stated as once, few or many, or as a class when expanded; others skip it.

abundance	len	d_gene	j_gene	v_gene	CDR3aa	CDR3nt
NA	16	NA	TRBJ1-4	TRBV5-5	CASSLAAGQFNEKLFF	TGTGCCAGCAGCTTAGCAGCCGGACAGTTCAATGAAAAACTGTTTTTT
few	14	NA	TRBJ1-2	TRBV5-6	CASSRDRLSRGYTF	TGTGCCAGCAGCCGAGACAGGCTGTCCCGTGGCTACACCTTC
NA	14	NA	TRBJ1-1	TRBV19	CASSHLGGRLEAFF	TGTGCCAGTAGTCACCTCGGGGGGAGGCTTGAAGCTTTCTTT
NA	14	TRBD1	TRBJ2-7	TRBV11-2	CASSIRDSPYEQYF	TGTGCCAGCAGCATCCGGGACAGTCCCTACGAGCAGTACTTC
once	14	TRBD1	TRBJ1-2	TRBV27	CASSQQGARYGYTF	TGTGCCAGCAGTCAACAGGGGGCCAGGTATGGCTACACCTTC
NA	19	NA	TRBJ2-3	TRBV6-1	CASSGPRGGALSSTDTQYF	TGTGCCAGCAGTGGCCCTCGGGGCGGGGCGCTCTCTAGCACAGATACGCAGTATTTT
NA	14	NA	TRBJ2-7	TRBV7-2	CASSPQPEIYEQYF	TGTGCCAGCAGCCCTCAACCCGAGATCTACGAGCAGTACTTC
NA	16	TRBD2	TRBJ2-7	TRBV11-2	CASSRSPRDYLYEQYF	TGTGCCAGCAGTCGCTCTCCCCGGGACTACTTATACGAGCAGTACTTC
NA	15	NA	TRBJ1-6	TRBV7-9	CASSLAGADNSPLHF	TGTGCCAGCAGCCTGGCGGGGGCCGATAATTCACCCCTCCACTTT
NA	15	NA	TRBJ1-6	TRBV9	CASSATGYEDSPLHF	TGTGCCAGCAGCGCCACAGGGTATGAGGATTCACCCCTCCACTTT
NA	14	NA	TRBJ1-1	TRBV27	CASSLWGMNTEAFF	TGTGCCAGCAGTTTATGGGGCATGAACACTGAAGCTTTCTTT
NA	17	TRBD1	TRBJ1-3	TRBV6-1	CASIDRVSLLAGNTIYF	TGTGCCAGCATTGACAGGGTATCCCTCCTGGCTGGAAACACCATATATTTT
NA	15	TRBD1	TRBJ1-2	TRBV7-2	CASSSDRGWNYGYTF	TGTGCCAGCAGCTCGGACAGGGGGTGGAACTATGGCTACACCTTC
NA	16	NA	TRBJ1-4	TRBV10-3	CAISESWGLNNEKLFF	TGTGCCATCAGTGAGTCGTGGGGGCTTAATAATGAAAAACTGTTTTTT
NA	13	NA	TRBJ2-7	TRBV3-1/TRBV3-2	CASSQDRLREQYF	TGTGCCAGCAGCCAAGATCGTCTGAGGGAGCAGTACTTC
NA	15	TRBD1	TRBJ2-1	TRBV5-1	CASSQIGGAYNEQFF	TGCGCCAGCAGCCAAATAGGGGGCGCCTACAATGAGCAGTTCTTC
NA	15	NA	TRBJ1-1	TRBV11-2	CASRNTAGFLMAAFF	TGTGCCAGCAGGAATACTGCAGGGTTCCTGATGGCAGCTTTCTTT
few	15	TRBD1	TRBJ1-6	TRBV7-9	CASSLGTGGDSPLHF	TGTGCCAGCAGCCTTGGGACAGGGGGCGATTCACCCCTCCACTTT
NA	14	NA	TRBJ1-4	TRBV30	CAWSLALGIEKLFF	TGTGCCTGGAGTCTAGCGTTGGGGATTGAAAAACTGTTTTTT
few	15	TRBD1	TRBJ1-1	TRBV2	CASKILGQGGTEAFF	TGTGCCAGCAAAATTTTGGGACAGGGGGGGACTGAAGCTTTCTTT
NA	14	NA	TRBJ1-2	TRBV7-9	CASSLATDSYGYTF	TGTGCCAGCAGCTTAGCGACAGATTCCTATGGCTACACCTTC
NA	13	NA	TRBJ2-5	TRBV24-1	CATTGGAQETQYF	TGTGCCACCACTGGCGGAGCCCAAGAGACCCAGTACTTC
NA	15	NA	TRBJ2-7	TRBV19	CASSSQGLGSYEQYF	TGTGCCAGTAGTTCTCAGGGATTGGGGTCCTACGAGCAGTACTTC
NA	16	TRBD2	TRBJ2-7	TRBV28	CASSLTSGGLSYEQYF	TGTGCCAGCAGTTTAACTAGCGGGGGCCTGTCCTACGAGCAGTACTTC
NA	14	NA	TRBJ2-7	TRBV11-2	CASSLLSSGYEQYF	TGTGCCAGCAGCCTGTTGAGTAGCGGCTACGAGCAGTACTTC
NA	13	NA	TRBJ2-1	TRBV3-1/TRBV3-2	CASSRRTARVEFF	TGTGCCAGCAGCCGGCGGACAGCCCGGGTTGAGTTCTTC
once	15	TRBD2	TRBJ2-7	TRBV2	CASSQGRGGLYEQYF	TGTGCCAGCAGTCAAGGGCGGGGGGGCCTGTACGAGCAGTACTTC
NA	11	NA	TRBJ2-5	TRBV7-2	CASSLPQTQYF	TGTGCCAGCAGCCTTCCTCAGACCCAGTACTTC
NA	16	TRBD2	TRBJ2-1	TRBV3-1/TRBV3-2	CASSQIAGGSYNEQFF	TGTGCCAGCAGCCAAATAGCGGGGGGGTCCTACAATGAGCAGTTCTTC
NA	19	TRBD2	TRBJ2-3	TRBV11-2	CASSVTSGGAKGATDTQYF	TGTGCCAGCAGCGTTACTAGCGGGGGGGCAAAAGGGGCCACAGATACGCAGTATTTT
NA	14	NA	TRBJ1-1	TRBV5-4	CASSPNPGATEAFF	TGTGCCAGCAGCCCCAATCCAGGGGCCACTGAAGCTTTCTTT
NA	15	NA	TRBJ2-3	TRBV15	CATSRDGEGVSGQYF	TGTGCCACCAGCAGAGATGGGGAGGGGGTTTCGGGGCAGTATTTT
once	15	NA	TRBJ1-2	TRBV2	CASRAGPGRDYGYTF	TGTGCCAGCAGGGCGGGGCCGGGACGGGACTATGGCTACACCTTC
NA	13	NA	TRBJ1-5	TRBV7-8	CASSLRKSQPQHF	TGTGCCAGCAGCTTGAGAAAGAGTCAGCCCCAGCATTTT
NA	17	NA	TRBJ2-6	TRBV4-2	CASSQDQGGAGANVLTF	TGTGCCAGCAGCCAAGATCAGGGGGGCGCAGGGGCCAACGTCCTGACTTTC
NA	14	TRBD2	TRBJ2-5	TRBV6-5	CASSYPGTSGLQYF	TGTGCCAGCAGTTACCCCGGGACTAGCGGATTACAGTACTTC
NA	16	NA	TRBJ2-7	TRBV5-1	CASSLPPPQGVYEQYF	TGCGCCAGCAGCTTGCCCCCCCCACAGGGAGTGTACGAGCAGTACTTC